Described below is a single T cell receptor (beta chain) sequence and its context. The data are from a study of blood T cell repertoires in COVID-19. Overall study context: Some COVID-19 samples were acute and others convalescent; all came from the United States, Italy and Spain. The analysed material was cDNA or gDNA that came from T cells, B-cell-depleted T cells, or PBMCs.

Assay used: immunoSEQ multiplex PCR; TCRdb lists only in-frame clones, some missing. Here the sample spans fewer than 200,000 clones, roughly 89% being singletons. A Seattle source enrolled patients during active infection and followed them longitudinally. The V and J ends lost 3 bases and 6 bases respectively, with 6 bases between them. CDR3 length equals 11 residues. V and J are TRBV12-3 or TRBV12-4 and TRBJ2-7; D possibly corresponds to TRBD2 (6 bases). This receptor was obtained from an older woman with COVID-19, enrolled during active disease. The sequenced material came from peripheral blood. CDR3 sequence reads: CASSFGGEQYF. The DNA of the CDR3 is TGTGCCAGCAGTTTCGGGGGCGAGCAGTACTTC.